This T cell receptor (beta chain) was observed in a study of blood T cell repertoires in COVID-19. Study-wide background: Material from acute and convalescent COVID-19 was sourced from the United States, Italy and Spain. From T cells, B-cell-depleted T cells, or PBMCs came the material, which was cDNA or gDNA.

Germline values: CDR1 SEHNR, CDR2 FQNEAQ (reference sequence). This CDR3 has 15 residues. V lost 4 bases, J lost 4 bases, and 15 bases lay in between. Seattle's cohort entered during active infection and was followed longitudinally. Per the original data handling: Estimation of nucleated cell counts was performed using reference gene primer amplification. Using immunoSEQ multiplex PCR, the repertoire was profiled, and TCRdb retains in-frame clones only, with some absent. V, J and clone size derive from that table, while D and trimming were established from the DNA sequence. The sample has 70,000 or so clones; around 80% are singletons.

The TCR comes from a man aged 50 to 59 with COVID-19, enrolled during active disease. V usage is TRBV7-9 and J usage is TRBJ2-3; the D gene is possibly TRBD1 (6 bases). The sequenced sample consisted of peripheral blood. The CDR3 coding sequence is TGTGCCAGCAGCTCCAACCGCGGACAGTCAGATACGCAGTATTTT. This gives the protein CASSSNRGQSDTQYF.